This T cell receptor (beta chain) emerged from a study of blood T cell repertoires in COVID-19. This clone came up a few times. The method was immunoSEQ multiplex PCR; TCRdb's version includes in-frame clones alone and lacks a portion of them. Altogether about 200,000 clones are present, around 83% being singletons, with the ten largest covering about 8.9%. The CDR3 spans 15 residues. V gave up 7 bases and J gave up 5 bases, with 17 bases separating them. Germline V CDR1 and CDR2: ENHRY, SYGVKD. Specimen: peripheral blood. The receptor was isolated from a woman aged 45-60 years with acute or convalescent COVID-19. The chain is built from TRBV10-3 and TRBJ2-2; D is perhaps TRBD2 (7 bases). The CDR3 DNA is TGTGCCATCAATCCCAGGGGAGGGGGGACCGGGGAGCTGTTTTTT. Amino acids: CAINPRGGGTGELFF.